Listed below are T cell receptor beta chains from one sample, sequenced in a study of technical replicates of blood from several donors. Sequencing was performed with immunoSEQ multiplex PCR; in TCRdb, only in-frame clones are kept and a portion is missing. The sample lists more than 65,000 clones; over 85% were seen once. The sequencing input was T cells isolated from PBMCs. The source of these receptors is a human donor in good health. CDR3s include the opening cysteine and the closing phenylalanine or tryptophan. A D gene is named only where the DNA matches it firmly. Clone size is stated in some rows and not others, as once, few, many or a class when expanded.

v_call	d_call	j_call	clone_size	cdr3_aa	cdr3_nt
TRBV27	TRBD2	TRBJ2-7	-	CASSLFGLIAGGPTYEQYF	TGTGCCAGCAGTTTATTCGGGTTGATAGCGGGAGGGCCCACCTACGAGCAGTACTTC
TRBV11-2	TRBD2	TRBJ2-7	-	CASRRDSGSSAYEQYF	TGTGCCAGTCGCAGGGATAGCGGGAGTTCGGCCTACGAGCAGTACTTC
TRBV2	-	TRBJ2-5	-	CASNYQETQYF	TGTGCCAGCAACTACCAAGAGACCCAGTACTTC
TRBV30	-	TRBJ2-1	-	CAWSEGGHNEQFF	TGTGCCTGGAGTGAAGGAGGCCACAATGAGCAGTTCTTC
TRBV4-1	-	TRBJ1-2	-	CASSQGDYGYTF	TGCGCCAGCAGCCAAGGAGACTATGGCTACACCTTC
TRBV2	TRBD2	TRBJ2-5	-	CASRRGSGRAETQYF	TGTGCCAGCAGGAGGGGGAGCGGGAGGGCAGAGACCCAGTACTTC
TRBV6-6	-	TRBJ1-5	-	CASSTVFYNQPQHF	TGTGCCAGCAGTACTGTCTTCTACAATCAGCCCCAGCATTTT
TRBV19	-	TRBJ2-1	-	CASSIDGAYNEQFF	TGTGCCAGTAGTATTGACGGGGCCTACAATGAGCAGTTCTTC
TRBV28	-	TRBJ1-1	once	CASTAWGRGNTEAFF	TGTGCCAGCACCGCTTGGGGGAGGGGGAACACTGAAGCTTTCTTT
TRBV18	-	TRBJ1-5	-	CASSPAGAQPQHF	TGTGCCAGCTCACCAGCGGGGGCGCAGCCCCAGCATTTT
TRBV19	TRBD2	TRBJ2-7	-	CASAGLAGVSEQYF	TGTGCCAGTGCGGGGCTAGCGGGAGTGTCCGAGCAGTACTTC
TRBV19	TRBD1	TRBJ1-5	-	CASSITGTGFSQPQHF	TGTGCCAGTAGTATTACCGGGACAGGGTTTTCCCAGCCCCAGCATTTT
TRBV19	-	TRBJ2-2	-	CASPKQGNTGELFF	TGTGCCAGTCCCAAACAGGGGAACACCGGGGAGCTGTTTTTT
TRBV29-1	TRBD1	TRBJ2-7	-	CSAQDRGISYEQYF	TGCAGCGCCCAGGACAGGGGTATCTCCTACGAGCAGTACTTC
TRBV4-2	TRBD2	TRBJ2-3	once	CASSRGTSGATGGTDTQYF	TGTGCCAGCAGCCGGGGGACTAGCGGGGCCACCGGGGGCACAGATACGCAGTATTTT
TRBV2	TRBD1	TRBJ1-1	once	CASREDRGVNTEAFF	TGTGCCAGCAGGGAAGACAGGGGAGTGAACACTGAAGCTTTCTTT
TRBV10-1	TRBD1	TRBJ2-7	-	CASSPGTAIF	TGCGCCAGCAGTCCCGGGACAGCTATCTTC
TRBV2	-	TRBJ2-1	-	CASSPGTLTSSYNEQFF	TGTGCCAGCAGTCCGGGGACTCTGACGAGCTCCTACAATGAGCAGTTCTTC
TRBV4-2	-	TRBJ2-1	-	CASSQDRTRQFF	TGTGCCAGCAGCCAAGATAGAACTAGGCAGTTCTTC
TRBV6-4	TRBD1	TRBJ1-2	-	CASSDSGTGANYGYTF	TGTGCCAGCAGTGACTCGGGGACAGGGGCTAACTATGGCTACACCTTC
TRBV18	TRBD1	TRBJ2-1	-	CASSLGSLTGGNEQFF	TGTGCCAGCTCACTAGGATCACTGACAGGGGGCAATGAGCAGTTCTTC
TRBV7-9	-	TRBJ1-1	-	CASISTGYTEAFF	TGTGCCAGCATATCGACTGGGTACACTGAAGCTTTCTTT
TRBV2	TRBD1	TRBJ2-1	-	CASSDRGTGEYNEQFF	TGTGCCAGCAGTGATAGAGGGACAGGGGAATACAATGAGCAGTTCTTC
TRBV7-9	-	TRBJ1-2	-	CASSRVVEVGYTF	TGTGCCAGCAGCCGGGTGGTTGAGGTCGGCTACACCTTC